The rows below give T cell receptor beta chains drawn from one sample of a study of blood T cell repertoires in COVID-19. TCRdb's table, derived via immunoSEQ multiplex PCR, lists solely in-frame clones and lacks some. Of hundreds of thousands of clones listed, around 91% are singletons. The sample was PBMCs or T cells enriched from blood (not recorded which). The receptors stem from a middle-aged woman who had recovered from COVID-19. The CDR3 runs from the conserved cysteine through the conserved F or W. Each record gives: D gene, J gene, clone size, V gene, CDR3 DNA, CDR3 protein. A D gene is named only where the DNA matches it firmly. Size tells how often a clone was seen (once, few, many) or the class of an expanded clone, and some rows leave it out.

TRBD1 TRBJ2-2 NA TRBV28 TGTGCCAGCATGGGGGACAGTTCGAACACCGGGGAGCTGTTTTTT CASMGDSSNTGELFF
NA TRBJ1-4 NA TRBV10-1 TGCGCCAGCAGTGATTCCGGGTTAGGAGGAAAACTGTTTTTT CASSDSGLGGKLFF
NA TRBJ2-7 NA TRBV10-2 TGCGCCAGCAGTGAATCACAGGTTTTTTGGGAGCAGTACTTC CASSESQVFWEQYF
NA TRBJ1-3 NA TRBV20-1 TGCAGTGCTAGTCAGGGAACCGTGACTGGAAACACCATATATTTT CSASQGTVTGNTIYF
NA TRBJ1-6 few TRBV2 TGTGCCAGCAGTGTAGAATGGGGCGGTAATTCACCCCTCCACTTT CASSVEWGGNSPLHF
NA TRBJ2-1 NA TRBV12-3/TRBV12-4 TGTGCCAGCACCCTAATCGGAGGAGCTGAGCAGTTCTTC CASTLIGGAEQFF
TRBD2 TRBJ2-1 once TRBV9 TGTGCCAGCAGCCTCCCAATGAGCGGGGGGGCACGGAGTGAGCAGTTCTTC CASSLPMSGGARSEQFF
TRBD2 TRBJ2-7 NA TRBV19 TGTGCCACTGCCCAAGCGGGAGCTAGGGAACAGTACTTC CATAQAGAREQYF
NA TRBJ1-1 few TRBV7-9 TGTGCCAGCGCTTTTTCCGGGAACACTGAAGCTTTCTTT CASAFSGNTEAFF
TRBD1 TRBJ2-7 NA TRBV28 TGTGCCAGCAGCCCACCGACAGGGGGGGCAACCAGGCAGCAGTACTTC CASSPPTGGATRQQYF
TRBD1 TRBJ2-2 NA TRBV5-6 TGTGCCACCCAACTCATGGGGACAGGGATTACCGGGGAGCTGTTTTTT CATQLMGTGITGELFF
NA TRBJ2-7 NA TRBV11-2 TGTGCCAGCAGCTTAGGGCGGTTTGGGGAGCAGTACTTC CASSLGRFGEQYF
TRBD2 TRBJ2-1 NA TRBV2 TGTGCCAGCAGTGAGGCCCCTAGCGGTGAGCAGTTCTTC CASSEAPSGEQFF
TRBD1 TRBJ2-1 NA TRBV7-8 TGTGCCAGCAGCTCAATCCTTGGACAGGGGGATTACAATGAGCAGTTCTTC CASSSILGQGDYNEQFF
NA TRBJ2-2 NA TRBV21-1 TGTGCCAGCAGCGCCCCCCATTCCCCGACTAGCGGGAACACCGGGGAGCTGTTTTTT CASSAPHSPTSGNTGELFF
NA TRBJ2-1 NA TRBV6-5 TGTGCCAGCAGCCGCGACTACAATGAGCAGTTCTTC CASSRDYNEQFF
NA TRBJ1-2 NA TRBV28 TGTGCCAGCAGTCCTCCGGGTCTGCCGGGCTACACCTTC CASSPPGLPGYTF
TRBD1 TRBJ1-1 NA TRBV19 TGTGCCAGTAGTATAGGGATCGACAGGGGGACCAAGAACACTGAAGCTTTCTTT CASSIGIDRGTKNTEAFF
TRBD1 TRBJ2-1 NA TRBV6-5 TGTGCCAGCAGTTACTCCGGGACAGGGGTTCCGTCGGAGCAGTTCTTC CASSYSGTGVPSEQFF
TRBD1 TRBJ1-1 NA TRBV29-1 TGCAGCGTCCACAGGGGCCCTGAAGCTTTCTTT CSVHRGPEAFF
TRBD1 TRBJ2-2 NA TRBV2 TGTGCCAGCATGGGGGACAGGTGGACCGGGGAGCTGTTTTTT CASMGDRWTGELFF